A single sample gave rise to the 26 T cell receptor beta chains below, sequenced in a study of blood T cells in healthy people across ages. Primed by a sample-barcoded 5' primer and a J-beta primer mix, a second PCR proceeded for 7 to 11 cycles. TCRdb re-derived calls from the 5' RACE reads in MiXCR, one entry per CDR3 protein. The table includes fewer than 600,000 distinct CDR3 sequences, roughly a quarter detected once. These same records also appear under a second study, on T cells of mothers and their children.

Sequenced input: blood. The receptor set was obtained from a boy aged 2 to 9 in good health.

This clonotype showed up just a few times. This chain uses TRBV6-2 or TRBV6-3 with TRBJ2-2, with no clear D. The germline V gene has CDR1 MNHEY and CDR2 SVGEGT. There are 13 residues in the CDR3. Trimming took off 2 bases at V and 5 bases at J, with 6 bases between the two ends. The CDR3 coding sequence is TGTGCCAGCAGTTACACCCCGACCGGGGAGCTGTTTTTT. It encodes CASSYTPTGELFF.

In its sample, this clonotype was seen a few times. The chain employs TRBV10-3 and TRBJ1-1, with TRBD1 as a possible D gene (5 bases). CDR1 and CDR2 (germline): ENHRY, SYGVKD. V was cut by 4 bases and J by 1 base, with 10 bases left in between. The length of the CDR3 is 14 residues. In DNA form, the CDR3 reads TGTGCCATCAGTGCGACGGACAAGAACACTGAAGCTTTCTTT. It codes for CAISATDKNTEAFF.

This clonotype was found a few times. This chain connects TRBV6-6 to TRBJ2-7, with D possibly TRBD2 on 6 matching bases. Germline lookup yields CDR1 MNHNY and CDR2 SVGAGI (reference sequence). This CDR3 is 15 amino acids long. V was cut by 4 bases and J by 0 bases, with 13 bases left in between. This CDR3 reads CASSLAVGFSYEQYF. In nucleotides, the CDR3 is TGTGCCAGCAGTTTAGCGGTGGGGTTCTCCTACGAGCAGTACTTC.

This clonotype was seen at least ten times. The CDR3 loop reads CSARTDRTGNEKLFF. The CDR3, as DNA: TGCAGTGCTAGAACAGACAGGACAGGGAATGAAAAACTGTTTTTT. The rearrangement links TRBV20-1 to TRBJ1-4, with TRBD1 matching 8 bases. Per the germline V gene, CDR1 is DFQATT and CDR2 is SNEGSKA (reference sequence). The trim removed 2 bases at V and 5 bases at J, leaving 7 bases unmatched. The CDR3 runs to 15 residues.

This clonotype was observed a single time. An end of the junction differs from the germline gene, which may be a read error. V gene TRBV5-1 combines with J gene TRBJ2-1; D is possibly TRBD2 (5 bases). The CDR3 is 15 residues long. Germline V gene lookup returns CDR1 SGHRS and CDR2 YFSETQ. DNA for the CDR3: TGCGCCAGCATCTTGAGGAGGAGCTCCTACAATGAGCAGTTCTTC. It encodes CASILRRSSYNEQFF.

This clonotype was observed at least ten times. The rearrangement uses TRBV29-1 and TRBJ1-1, with D tentatively TRBD1 (6 bases). CDR1 SQVTM and CDR2 ANQGSEA come from the germline V gene. V lost 5 bases to trimming and J lost 0 bases, with 10 bases between them. CDR3 length: 13 amino acids. The DNA for the CDR3 is TGCAGCGTTACAGGGAATCTGAACACTGAAGCTTTCTTT. It yields the protein CSVTGNLNTEAFF.

In nucleotides, the CDR3 is TGTGCCAGCAGTCCCGGGCGGGAGAAGACCCAGTACTTC. Translation gives CASSPGREKTQYF. The J gene is TRBJ2-5, the V gene TRBV7-6; 7 bases line up with TRBD2. V gave up 6 bases and J gave up 6 bases; unmatched junction bases: 7. Germline CDR1 reads SGHVS; CDR2 reads FNYEAQ. The CDR3 spans 13 residues.

This clonotype showed up just a few times. This chain connects TRBV12-3 or TRBV12-4 to TRBJ1-3; D is possibly TRBD1 (6 bases). The CDR3 runs to 14 residues. The V gene lost 1 base and the J gene lost 2 bases, with 6 bases spanning the gap. DNA for the CDR3: TGTGCCAGCAGTTTAGGACAGGCTGGAAACACCATATATTTT. It translates to CASSLGQAGNTIYF.

This clonotype was counted only a few times. This CDR3 is CSVYPAKVAETQYF. CDR3 coding DNA: TGCAGCGTTTACCCCGCGAAAGTGGCAGAGACCCAGTACTTC. The chain carries TRBV29-1 and TRBJ2-5; D is ambiguous. Trimming removed 5 bases at V and 4 bases at J, with 17 bases between. This CDR3 has 14 residues. Germline assignment: CDR1 SQVTM and CDR2 ANQGSEA. Combining the CDR3 with reference TRBV29-1 and TRBJ2-5 gives the whole variable domain SAVISQKPSRDICQRGTSLTIQCQVDSQVTMMFWYRQQPGQSLTLIATANQGSEATYESGFVIDKFPISRPNLTFSTLTVSNMSPEDSSIYLCSVYPAKVAETQYFGPGTRLLVL.

This chain uses TRBV29-1 with TRBJ1-2, with 7 bases fitting TRBD1. The germline CDR1 and CDR2 sequences are SQVTM and ANQGSEA. Trimming cost V 4 bases and J 5 bases; bases outside gene matches: 4. This CDR3 has 12 amino acids. Here the CDR3 DNA reads TGCAGCGTTGGGGGGACAGTATATGGCTACACCTTC. It yields the protein CSVGGTVYGYTF.

The genes are TRBV5-1 and TRBJ1-2, with D possibly matching TRBD1 (5 bases). Trimming stripped 7 bases from V and 1 base from J, with 23 bases between. Germline lookup yields CDR1 SGHRS and CDR2 YFSETQ. The CDR3 is 17 residues long. CDR3 nucleotides: TGCGCCAGCGGGACCGGGCGGGATTACGAACTTAACTATGGCTACACCTTC. This translates into CASGTGRDYELNYGYTF. Full variable domain (missing parts from reference TRBV5-1 and TRBJ1-2): KAGVTQTPRYLIKTRGQQVTLSCSPISGHRSVSWYQQTPGQGLQFLFEYFSETQRNKGNFPGRFSGRQFSNSRSEMNVSTLELGDSALYLCASGTGRDYELNYGYTFGSGTRLTVV.

A few counts support this clonotype. The V call is TRBV15, the J call TRBJ2-5, with TRBD2 matching 10 bases. This CDR3 is 15 amino acids long. Losses at the gene ends were 1 base for V and 3 bases for J; bases not matched to a gene: 2. Looked up from germline, CDR1 is LNHNV and CDR2 is YYDKDF (reference sequence). The CDR3 DNA sequence: TGTGCCACCAGCAGAGGGCTAGCGGGAGAAGAGACCCAGTACTTC. Its protein product is CATSRGLAGEETQYF. The full variable domain, with the rest looked up from reference TRBV15 and TRBJ2-5, is DAMVIQNPRYQVTQFGKPVTLSCSQTLNHNVMYWYQQKSSQAPKLLFHYYDKDFNNEADTPDNFQSRRPNTSFCFLDIRSPGLGDTAMYLCATSRGLAGEETQYFGPGTRLLVL.

The sample holds a few counts of this clonotype. The chain combines TRBV12-3 or TRBV12-4 with TRBJ1-2, with D hard to call. The CDR3 runs 15 residues. V lost 3 bases and J lost 8, with 19 bases in between. CDR3: CASSFRPKGSWGYTF. DNA for the CDR3: TGTGCCAGCAGTTTCCGCCCTAAGGGTTCATGGGGCTACACCTTC.

This chain links TRBV7-2 with TRBJ2-4; 14 nucleotides align to TRBD2. Germline loops: CDR1 SGHTA, CDR2 FQGNSA. This CDR3 is 18 amino acids long. V trimming: 5 bases; J trimming: 6 bases; junction bases outside the gene matches: 12. The CDR3 bases are TGTGCCAGCAGCACCGCGGGTAGAGGGACTAGCGGGAGAAACATTCAGTACTTC. Residues: CASSTAGRGTSGRNIQYF.

This rearrangement joins TRBV20-1 to TRBJ2-5; tentatively, D is TRBD1 or TRBD2 (5 bases each). Matching the DNA end better, TRBJ2-7 makes the J call doubtful. Per germline, CDR1 DFQATT and CDR2 SNEGSKA (reference sequence). The CDR3 sequence is 13 residues long. The CDR3 sequence: CSATTGTLDEQYF. The DNA for the CDR3 is TGCAGTGCTACAACCGGGACGTTAGACGAGCAGTACTTC.

This clonotype was observed at least ten times. DNA for the CDR3: TGCGCCAGCAGCTTGGGGGGGGCGCCCCTCCACTTT. Translation: CASSLGGAPLHF. The V call is TRBV5-1, the J call TRBJ1-6, with D possibly matching TRBD1 (6 bases). This CDR3 is built from 12 residues. The V gene's germline CDR1 is SGHRS and CDR2 YFSETQ. V lost 0 bases, J lost 13 bases, and 8 bases lay in between.

This clonotype was seen a handful of times. This sequence joins TRBV7-9 and TRBJ1-1; no firm D call. V shed 0 bases and J shed 6 bases, with 8 bases lying between them. The CDR3 length is 13 residues. The germline V gene has CDR1 SEHNR and CDR2 FQNEAQ (reference sequence). CDR3 in DNA: TGTGCCAGCAGCTTAGCGCCCGGGCCTGAAGCTTTCTTT. Encoded protein: CASSLAPGPEAFF.

The chain employs TRBV25-1 and TRBJ1-4, with D possibly being TRBD1 (6 bases). This CDR3 is built from 14 residues. CDR1 MGHDK and CDR2 SYGVNS come from the germline V gene. With 4 bases removed from V and 8 bases from J, the gap between germline ends came to 14 bases. CDR3 DNA sequence: TGTGCCAGCAGTGGCAGGGGTAGAGCGGAAAAACTGTTTTTT. As protein: CASSGRGRAEKLFF.

The chain employs TRBV5-6 and TRBJ2-3, with D unresolved. Germline-derived CDR1 and CDR2 are SGHDT and YYEEEE. V was trimmed by 8 bases and J by 0 bases, leaving 16 bases between them. The CDR3 extends over 15 amino acids. CDR3 coding DNA: TGTGCCAGTAGTGCTCCGGGTAGGAGCACAGATACGCAGTATTTT. It yields the protein CASSAPGRSTDTQYF. Looking up the rest from reference TRBV5-6 and TRBJ2-3 gives the full variable domain: DAGVTQSPTHLIKTRGQQVTLRCSPKSGHDTVSWYQQALGQGPQFIFQYYEEEERQRGNFPDRFSGHQFPNYSSELNVNALLLGDSALYLCASSAPGRSTDTQYFGPGTRLTVL.

This clonotype was seen more than once but under ten times. The chain combines TRBV12-3 or TRBV12-4 with TRBJ1-4; 7 nucleotides agree with TRBD1. J lost 5 bases, V lost 6 bases, and 6 bases had no gene match. The CDR3 spans 14 residues. As DNA, the CDR3 is TGTGCCAGCAGCTCCGGGACAGTCAATGAAAAACTGTTTTTT. Amino acid sequence: CASSSGTVNEKLFF.

This clonotype was recorded at least ten times. V usage is TRBV30 and J usage is TRBJ1-2; D not certain. Trimming shortened V by 1 base and J by 6 bases, and 12 bases separated the two germline ends. CDR1 is GTSNPN, CDR2 SVGIG, per germline (reference sequence). The CDR3 is 13 residues long. CDR3 in DNA: TGTGCCTGGAGTGAAGATTATCGGGATGGCTACACCTTC. Its translation: CAWSEDYRDGYTF.

The table lists this clonotype with a few counts. The J gene is TRBJ2-7, the V gene TRBV11-2; perhaps TRBD1 as D (5 bases). Trimming took 1 base from V and 1 from J, leaving 20 bases between them. The CDR3 has 18 residues. CDR1 SGHAT and CDR2 FQNNGV come from the germline V gene. CDR3 loop: CASSLVSLRTPTSYEQYF. As DNA, the CDR3 is TGTGCCAGCAGCTTAGTATCTCTGCGGACACCGACTTCCTACGAGCAGTACTTC. Combining the CDR3 with reference TRBV11-2 and TRBJ2-7 gives the whole variable domain EAGVAQSPRYKIIEKRQSVAFWCNPISGHATLYWYQQILGQGPKLLIQFQNNGVVDDSQLPKDRFSAERLKGVDSTLKIQPAKLEDSAVYLCASSLVSLRTPTSYEQYFGPGTRLTVT.

This rearrangement joins TRBV9 to TRBJ1-2; TRBD1 agrees at 8 bases. The CDR3 is 15 residues long. CDR1 is SGDLS and CDR2 is YYNGEE in the germline V gene. J gave up 4 bases and V 2 bases, and 7 bases lay outside the gene matches. The CDR3 loop is CASSVTGVEGYGYTF. The CDR3 DNA sequence: TGTGCCAGCAGCGTGACAGGGGTAGAGGGCTATGGCTACACCTTC.

V is TRBV12-5 and J is TRBJ2-6; maybe TRBD1 (5 bases). CDR3 length equals 15 residues. V shed 6 bases and J shed 0 bases, with 9 bases lying between them. Germline CDR1 is LGHNT and CDR2 is FRNRAP. The CDR3 sequence: CASGLDSSGANVLTF. The CDR3 DNA reads TGTGCTAGTGGCCTAGACAGCTCTGGGGCCAACGTCCTGACTTTC.

V is TRBV2 and J is TRBJ1-2; no reliable D call. The V and J ends lost 8 bases and 8 bases respectively, with 12 bases between them. Germline V CDR1 and CDR2: SNHLY, FYNNEI. The CDR3 runs 11 residues. CDR3 nucleotides: TGTGCCAGCCCGTTCTTTGAAGGCTACACCTTC. It codes for CASPFFEGYTF. Full variable domain (rest looked up from reference TRBV2 and TRBJ1-2): EPEVTQTPSHQVTQMGQEVILRCVPISNHLYFYWYRQILGQKVEFLVSFYNNEISEKSEIFDDQFSVERPDGSNFTLKIRSTKLEDSAMYFCASPFFEGYTFGSGTRLTVV.

The sample holds one count of this clonotype. The V and J genes are TRBV12-3 or TRBV12-4 and TRBJ1-6; no firm D call. CDR3 size: 12 residues. Trimming pared 8 bases from V and 10 bases from J, leaving 12 bases between. CDR3 sequence (DNA): TGTGCCAGCCGCCCGGGCCCCTCACCCCTCCACTTT. Protein sequence: CASRPGPSPLHF.